These 15 T cell receptor beta chains were all obtained from the same sample, sequenced in a study of T cells after yellow fever vaccination. TCRdb reanalysed the 5' RACE reads using MiXCR and keeps one entry per CDR3 protein. The sample yields under 550,000 distinct CDR3 sequences, 20% to 25% seen once. Sequencing used PBMCs, obtained approximately 20 days after the first yellow fever vaccination. The receptors were gathered from a man younger than 35 who received the YFV17D yellow fever vaccine.

This clonotype was seen at least ten times. The chain links TRBV18 to TRBJ2-1, with D possibly matching TRBD1 (6 bases). In germline, CDR1 is KGHSH, CDR2 LQKENI. The CDR3 extends over 15 amino acids. Trimming pared 5 bases from V and 1 base from J, leaving 12 bases between. The CDR3 DNA follows: TGTGCCAGCTCATATGGACAGTATTCCTACAATGAGCAGTTCTTC. Protein sequence: CASSYGQYSYNEQFF.

This clonotype was observed a few times. The V and J genes are TRBV7-2 and TRBJ2-1, with unresolved D. CDR3 length equals 13 residues. The V gene's germline CDR1 is SGHTA and CDR2 FQGNSA. V gave up 6 bases and J gave up 7 bases, with 13 bases separating them. This chain's CDR3 is CASSSRGRNEQFF. CDR3 coding DNA: TGTGCCAGCAGTTCTCGAGGCCGGAATGAGCAGTTCTTC.

Ten or more counts support this clonotype. This chain joins TRBV12-3 or TRBV12-4 and TRBJ1-6; D uncertain. This CDR3 comprises 15 residues. The V and J ends lost 1 base and 0 bases respectively, with 4 bases between them. Here the CDR3 DNA reads TGTGCCAGCAGTTTAGAAAGCTCCTATAATTCACCCCTCCACTTT. Translation gives CASSLESSYNSPLHF.

This clonotype was counted ten times or more. This chain uses TRBV7-3 with TRBJ2-2, with D possibly called TRBD1 or TRBD2 (6 bases each). V lost 6 bases and J lost 4, with 12 bases in between. Germline V gives CDR1 SGHTA, CDR2 FQGTGA. CDR3 size: 14 residues. CDR3: CASSLGGFTGELFF. In DNA form, the CDR3 reads TGTGCCAGCAGTTTAGGGGGGTTCACCGGGGAGCTGTTTTTT. The full variable domain, completed using reference TRBV7-3 and TRBJ2-2, is GAGVSQTPSNKVTEKGKYVELRCDPISGHTALYWYRQSLGQGPEFLIYFQGTGAADDSGLPNDRFFAVRPEGSVSTLKIQRTERGDSAVYLCASSLGGFTGELFFGEGSRLTVL.

This clonotype showed up just a few times. This rearrangement joins TRBV29-1 to TRBJ1-2; D call uncertain. The V end lost 7 bases, the J end lost 7 bases, and 13 bases lay between the germline ends. Germline V gives CDR1 SQVTM, CDR2 ANQGSEA. The CDR3 totals 11 residues. The CDR3 coding sequence is TGCAGCGCCCGCCTAGGAGGTGGCTACACCTTC. Its translation is CSARLGGGYTF.

The rearrangement joins TRBV11-2 to TRBJ2-1; 9 bases fit TRBD2. Germline V gene sequence: CDR1 SGHAT, CDR2 FQNNGV. The CDR3 has 15 amino acids. V lost 5 bases and J lost 4; bases outside the gene matches: 6. The CDR3 is CASSAGGRGYNEQFF. CDR3 coding DNA: TGTGCCAGCAGCGCGGGGGGGCGGGGGTACAATGAGCAGTTCTTC.

There are a few counts of this clonotype. This chain links TRBV6-5 with TRBJ2-7; 8 bases map to TRBD2. Trimming removed 6 bases from V and 3 bases from J; junction bases left unmatched: 1. The V gene's germline CDR1 is MNHEY and CDR2 SVGAGI. This CDR3 is 12 amino acids long. CDR3 bases: TGTGCCAGCAGACGGGGGGGCTACGAGCAGTACTTC. Translation: CASRRGGYEQYF.

This chain links TRBV7-9 with TRBJ2-7; no reliable D call. The V end was cut by 1 base, the J end by 2 bases, with 6 bases between. The CDR3 runs 13 residues. Germline CDR1 is SEHNR and CDR2 is FQNEAQ (reference sequence). The CDR3 loop reads CASSLVETYEQYF. The DNA of the CDR3 is TGTGCCAGCAGCTTAGTGGAGACCTACGAGCAGTACTTC. The variable domain in full, completed from reference TRBV7-9 and TRBJ2-7, reads DTGVSQNPRHKITKRGQNVTFRCDPISEHNRLYWYRQTLGQGPEFLTYFQNEAQLEKSRLLSDRFSAERPKGSFSTLEIQRTEQGDSAMYLCASSLVETYEQYFGPGTRLTVT.

This clonotype was found many times. V and J are TRBV7-7 and TRBJ2-7; D not resolved. The CDR3 totals 13 residues. The V gene lost 2 bases and the J gene lost 0 bases, with 5 bases spanning the gap. CDR1 SSHAT and CDR2 FNYEAQ come from the germline V gene (reference sequence). CDR3 protein: CASSLSSSYEQYF. For the CDR3, the DNA is TGTGCCAGCAGCTTATCGAGCTCCTACGAGCAGTACTTC.

The rearrangement links TRBV20-1 to TRBJ1-1; possibly TRBD1 for D (5 bases). In germline, CDR1 is DFQATT, CDR2 SNEGSKA (reference sequence). The CDR3 extends over 13 amino acids. Trimming removed 6 bases from V and 1 base from J, with 12 bases in between. CDR3 DNA sequence: TGCAGTGCGTGGGACGGGGAGAACACTGAAGCTTTCTTT. This encodes CSAWDGENTEAFF.

CDR3 loop: CASSDHGGASPLHF. DNA for the CDR3: TGTGCCAGCAGCGATCACGGGGGCGCATCACCCCTCCACTTT. This chain uses TRBV7-3 with TRBJ1-6; weak D call: TRBD1 (6 bases). Germline loops: CDR1 SGHTA, CDR2 FQGTGA. The CDR3 runs 14 residues. Trimming took 5 bases from V and 10 from J, leaving 15 bases between them.

The chain is built from TRBV4-1 and TRBJ1-4; D not resolved. V dropped 1 base and J dropped 7 bases, with 16 bases sitting between them. Per germline, CDR1 MGHRA and CDR2 YSYEKL. The CDR3 runs 16 residues. As DNA, the CDR3 is TGCGCCAGCAGCCAAGGTATAGGGAGTATACCTGAAAAACTGTTTTTT. It yields the protein CASSQGIGSIPEKLFF.

The rearrangement links TRBV7-2 to TRBJ2-5; D uncertain. V dropped 5 bases and J dropped 8 bases, with 9 bases sitting between them. Germline loops: CDR1 SGHTA, CDR2 FQGNSA. The CDR3 contains 11 residues. Here the CDR3 DNA reads TGTGCCAGCAGCCCAAGGGTAACCCAGTACTTC. Amino acids: CASSPRVTQYF.

This clonotype was detected only a few times. The chain carries TRBV27 and TRBJ2-7, with D possibly being TRBD2 (6 bases). The V end was cut by 4 bases, the J end by 3 bases, with 10 bases between. The germline V gene encodes CDR1 MNHEY and CDR2 SMNVEV (reference sequence). The CDR3 loop spans 13 amino acids. In DNA, the CDR3 is TGTGCCAGCAGTTGGGGGGAAAGCTACGAGCAGTACTTC. Residues: CASSWGESYEQYF.

The chain combines TRBV6-2 or TRBV6-3 with TRBJ2-2; the D gene is possibly TRBD1 (6 bases). The CDR3 contains 15 residues. Germline CDR1 reads MNHEY; CDR2 reads SVGEGT. The V end lost 7 bases, the J end lost 3 bases, and 15 bases lay between the germline ends. The CDR3 DNA sequence: TGTGCCAGCATTCATTATACAGGGTACACCGGGGAGCTGTTTTTT. As protein: CASIHYTGYTGELFF.